A single sample is the source of the 29 T cell receptor beta chains below, sequenced in a study of CD8+CD57+ T cells in acquired aplastic anemia. Genomic DNA served as template for TCR beta VDJ and CDR3 profiling. TCRdb called the reads again in MiXCR, with one record for every CDR3 protein. The repertoire consists of 300,000 or so distinct CDR3 sequences, with 55% to 60% occurring once and the leading ten covering roughly 8%. The sequencing sample was made of sorted CD4+, CD8+, or CD8+CD57+ T cells (not recorded which) from PBMCs. The receptors stem from a human donor with severe aplastic anemia or a healthy control (not recorded which).

The chain links TRBV29-1 to TRBJ1-2; 9 positions match TRBD1. The CDR3 runs to 13 residues. The J segment lost 5 bases and the V segment lost 6 bases, leaving 7 bases of the junction unmatched. Germline CDR1 SQVTM, CDR2 ANQGSEA. CDR3: CSVGTGLGYGYTF. The CDR3 region has the DNA TGCAGCGTCGGGACAGGGCTTGGGTATGGCTACACCTTC.

With respect to this clonotype: Germline and junction disagree at one end, which may indicate a read error. The chain has TRBV7-3 and TRBJ1-5, with 8 bases identical to TRBD1. Germline loops: CDR1 SGHTA, CDR2 FQGTGA. The CDR3 runs 15 residues. CDR3 coding DNA: TGTGCCAGCAGTTTGGGACAGGACTACAATGAGCCCCAGCATTTT. Protein product: CASSLGQDYNEPQHF.

This clonotype occurred many times. The genes are TRBV7-9 and TRBJ2-2; 9 bases map to TRBD2. The germline V gene encodes CDR1 SEHNR and CDR2 FQNEAQ (reference sequence). The trim removed 4 bases at V and 1 base at J, leaving 10 bases unmatched. CDR3 length: 18 amino acids. DNA for the CDR3: TGTGCCAGCAGCTCCCGTGCGCGGACTAGCGAGAACACCGGGGAGCTGTTTTTT. As protein: CASSSRARTSENTGELFF.

This clonotype has a count of ten or more. The CDR3 sequence: CASSPRWDFTYNSPLHF. The CDR3 DNA sequence: TGTGCCAGCAGCCCGCGGTGGGATTTCACCTATAATTCACCCCTCCACTTT. The J gene is TRBJ1-6, the V gene TRBV9; D is unclear. V lost 4 bases to trimming and J lost 2 bases, with 16 bases between them. Germline assignment: CDR1 SGDLS and CDR2 YYNGEE. The CDR3 length is 17 residues.

This clonotype was detected many times. The chain is built from TRBV19 and TRBJ1-3; D is perhaps TRBD1 (6 bases). The germline V and J ends were trimmed by 8 bases and 0 bases, with 11 bases remaining between them. Germline assignment: CDR1 LNHDA and CDR2 SQIVND (reference sequence). The CDR3 is made up of 14 amino acids. The CDR3 sequence: CASHRAGSGNTIYF. CDR3 bases: TGTGCCAGTCACAGGGCGGGCTCTGGAAACACCATATATTTT.

The genes are TRBV7-2 and TRBJ1-6, with 10 bases aligning to TRBD1. CDR3 length: 17 amino acids. Germline CDR1 and CDR2: SGHTA and FQGNSA. Trimming cost V 5 bases and J 9 bases; bases outside gene matches: 13. The CDR3 bases are TGTGCCAGCAGCCCACATAGACAGGGGGCGGTTGGTTCACCCCTCCACTTT. Protein sequence: CASSPHRQGAVGSPLHF.

The J gene is TRBJ1-1, the V gene TRBV7-2, with D unresolved. The germline V gene encodes CDR1 SGHTA and CDR2 FQGNSA. This CDR3 contains 14 residues. The V gene lost 2 bases and the J gene lost 5 bases, with 12 bases spanning the gap. The CDR3 sequence: CASSLWQVETEAFF. The CDR3 bases are TGTGCCAGCAGCTTATGGCAGGTAGAGACTGAAGCTTTCTTT.

This clonotype was detected a few times. The chain uses TRBV5-1 and TRBJ1-5; no clear D gene. The CDR3 extends over 13 amino acids. Trimming left V 0 bases short and J 7 bases short, with 8 bases between. Germline values: CDR1 SGHRS, CDR2 YFSETQ. The CDR3: CASSLAVGQPQHF. The DNA of the CDR3 is TGCGCCAGCAGCTTGGCGGTGGGACAGCCCCAGCATTTT.

This clonotype came up many times. This chain links TRBV4-2 with TRBJ2-1, with 10 bases that match TRBD1. Trimming took 1 base from V and 4 from J; bases not matched to a gene: 1. There are 15 residues in the CDR3. Looked up from germline, CDR1 is LGHNA and CDR2 is YNFKEQ. The CDR3 region is CASSQGQGAYNEQFF. The CDR3 DNA follows: TGTGCCAGCAGCCAAGGACAGGGGGCTTACAATGAGCAGTTCTTC.

This clonotype has at least ten counts. V usage is TRBV20-1 and J usage is TRBJ2-3, with a tentative D call TRBD2 (6 bases). The CDR3 contains 14 residues. The V end was cut by 0 bases, the J end by 1 base, with 8 bases between. Germline CDR1 reads DFQATT; CDR2 reads SNEGSKA (reference sequence). CDR3 protein: CSARDSGGTDTQYF. The CDR3 DNA is TGCAGTGCTAGAGACTCGGGGGGCACAGATACGCAGTATTTT.

This clonotype has a single count. CDR3 DNA sequence: TGTGCCAGCAGTGTTACTAGGGGCAATGAGCAGTTCTTC. This gives the protein CASSVTRGNEQFF. The chain couples TRBV2 to TRBJ2-1; D is perhaps TRBD1 or TRBD2 (5 bases each). V was shortened by 4 bases and J by 6 bases, with 10 bases between the two germline ends. The CDR3 has 13 amino acids. Germline-derived CDR1 and CDR2 are SNHLY and FYNNEI.

The rearrangement uses TRBV2 and TRBJ2-4, with D uncertain. CDR1 and CDR2 (germline): SNHLY, FYNNEI. V lost 3 bases and J 6 bases, leaving 6 bases between the germline ends. The CDR3 covers 12 residues. CDR3 sequence: CASSDPPNIQYF. The CDR3 DNA reads as TGTGCCAGCAGTGACCCTCCAAACATTCAGTACTTC.

CDR3 sequence reads: CASSSQGGNNAEAFF. CDR3 DNA sequence: TGCGCCAGCAGCTCCCAGGGAGGAAACAATGCAGAAGCTTTCTTT. The chain uses TRBV5-1 and TRBJ1-1, with D tentatively TRBD1 (5 bases). The CDR3 length is 15 residues. V lost 3 bases to trimming and J lost 8 bases, with 20 bases between them. From germline, CDR1 is SGHRS and CDR2 YFSETQ. Supplemented by reference TRBV5-1 and TRBJ1-1, the full variable domain reads KAGVTQTPRYLIKTRGQQVTLSCSPISGHRSVSWYQQTPGQGLQFLFEYFSETQRNKGNFPGRFSGRQFSNSRSEMNVSTLELGDSALYLCASSSQGGNNAEAFFGQGTRLTVV.

The gene calls are TRBV5-1 and TRBJ2-5; possibly TRBD2 for D (5 bases). Germline CDR1 SGHRS, CDR2 YFSETQ. This CDR3 region has 14 residues. The V gene lost 4 bases and the J gene lost 5 bases, with 15 bases spanning the gap. The CDR3: CASSPTKQWETQYF. The CDR3 coding sequence is TGCGCCAGCAGCCCGACTAAGCAGTGGGAGACCCAGTACTTC.

The table lists this clonotype with a few counts. The gene calls are TRBV20-1 and TRBJ2-3, with D maybe TRBD1 (5 bases). Deletions cut 2 bases from V and 9 bases from J, with 12 bases between. The CDR3 contains 12 residues. Germline V CDR1 and CDR2: DFQATT, SNEGSKA (reference sequence). The CDR3 region is CSARTLPGTQYF. In nucleotides, the CDR3 is TGCAGTGCTAGAACACTCCCAGGGACGCAGTATTTT.

The J gene is TRBJ2-2, the V gene TRBV29-1; TRBD1 aligns across 12 bases. Germline lookup yields CDR1 SQVTM and CDR2 ANQGSEA. Unmatched junction bases numbered 7, after V lost 6 bases and J lost 5 bases. CDR3 length: 15 residues. The CDR3 region is CSVAGTGGATGELFF. The CDR3 DNA reads as TGCAGCGTGGCTGGGACAGGGGGCGCGACCGGGGAGCTGTTTTTT.

This clonotype was detected only once. The chain recombines TRBV12-3 or TRBV12-4 with TRBJ2-7, with D possibly being TRBD1 or TRBD2 (5 bases each). Trimming stripped 0 bases from V and 5 bases from J, with 11 bases between. The CDR3 is 14 amino acids. The chain's CDR3 is CASSLAGGSDEQYF. CDR3 in DNA: TGTGCCAGCAGTTTAGCTGGGGGATCGGACGAGCAGTACTTC.

The chain uses TRBV11-2 and TRBJ2-1; TRBD1 aligns across 10 bases. Trimming took 4 bases from V and 2 from J; bases not matched to a gene: 5. The CDR3 loop spans 16 amino acids. The germline CDR1 and CDR2 sequences are SGHAT and FQNNGV. The DNA for the CDR3 is TGTGCCAGCAGCTCGGGACAGGGGATTACCTACAATGAGCAGTTCTTC. Its protein product is CASSSGQGITYNEQFF.

This clonotype was picked up one time. J is TRBJ2-1 and V is TRBV29-1; possible D gene TRBD2, 6 bases. This CDR3 has 13 amino acids. V was pared by 4 bases and J by 7 bases, with 14 bases between. The germline V gene encodes CDR1 SQVTM and CDR2 ANQGSEA. The CDR3 DNA reads TGCAGCGTTGCGGCGGGGCGAACAAATGAGCAGTTCTTC. It is translated as CSVAAGRTNEQFF.

J is TRBJ1-5 and V is TRBV5-7; TRBD1 aligns across 9 bases. TRBV5-7 is noted as an ORF with a role that remains uncertain. The CDR3 is 14 amino acids. Trimming removed 4 bases from V and 6 bases from J; junction bases left unmatched: 5. The DNA of the CDR3 is TGTGCCAGCAGCCGACAGGGGGAAGGTCAGCCCCAGCATTTT. It translates to CASSRQGEGQPQHF.

This clonotype was counted ten times or more. The rearrangement uses TRBV18 and TRBJ1-2; 7 bases are a match to TRBD1. Unmatched junction bases numbered 5, after V lost 1 base and J lost 6 bases. Germline V CDR1 and CDR2: KGHSH, LQKENI. The CDR3 contains 14 residues. In DNA, the CDR3 is TGTGCCAGCTCACCACAGACAGGGCATGATGGCTACACCTTC. Protein product: CASSPQTGHDGYTF.

The chain has TRBV7-9 and TRBJ2-1; D possibly corresponds to TRBD2 (5 bases). The CDR3 covers 14 residues. The ends were cut back, 2 bases at V and 10 bases at J, with 15 bases in the middle. Per germline, CDR1 SEHNR and CDR2 FQNEAQ (reference sequence). The CDR3 bases are TGTGCCAGCAGCTTAAGGGAGTTGTTTTCCGAGCAGTTCTTC. Protein: CASSLRELFSEQFF. Supplemented by reference TRBV7-9 and TRBJ2-1, the full variable domain reads DTGVSQNPRHKITKRGQNVTFRCDPISEHNRLYWYRQTLGQGPEFLTYFQNEAQLEKSRLLSDRFSAERPKGSFSTLEIQRTEQGDSAMYLCASSLRELFSEQFFGPGTRLTVL.

This chain uses TRBV7-4 with TRBJ1-2, with D possibly matching TRBD1 (6 bases). Germline V gene data show CDR1 as SGHVT and CDR2 as SQSDAQ. V was trimmed by 5 bases and J by 2 bases, leaving 9 bases between them. This CDR3 comprises 13 residues. CDR3 nucleotide sequence: TGTGCCAGCAGCCCAGGGACAAACTATGGCTACACCTTC. The encoded protein is CASSPGTNYGYTF.

This clonotype was seen ten or more times. V is TRBV6-2 or TRBV6-3 and J is TRBJ2-1, with 7 bases lining up with TRBD1. With 4 bases clipped from V and 0 bases from J, the junction kept 6 bases outside the gene matches. CDR1 and CDR2 from the germline V gene are MNHEY and SVGEGT. CDR3 length: 16 residues. As DNA, the CDR3 is TGTGCCAGCAGTTCCGGACAGGCGAGCTCCTACAATGAGCAGTTCTTC. This gives the protein CASSSGQASSYNEQFF.

The genes are TRBV14 and TRBJ1-6; TRBD1 matches at 8 bases. Germline V gene data show CDR1 as SGHDN and CDR2 as FVKESK. This CDR3 region has 16 residues. V dropped 8 bases and J dropped 10; count of bases not matched to a gene: 16. The CDR3 sequence is CASSPDRLQGGSPLHF. DNA for the CDR3: TGTGCCAGCTCACCGGATCGTCTACAGGGGGGGTCACCCCTCCACTTT.

The rearrangement uses TRBV7-2 and TRBJ1-6, with TRBD1 as a possible D gene (6 bases). The V and J ends lost 5 bases and 9 bases respectively, with 17 bases between them. Germline-derived CDR1 and CDR2 are SGHTA and FQGNSA. The CDR3 totals 15 residues. This chain's CDR3 is CASSPGPGGGSPLHF. The CDR3 nucleotides read TGTGCCAGCAGCCCTGGGCCGGGAGGGGGTTCACCCCTCCACTTT.

This chain uses TRBV7-9 with TRBJ2-1; a possible D gene is TRBD1 (6 bases). Trimming shortened V by 1 base and J by 9 bases, and 16 bases separated the two germline ends. In germline, CDR1 is SEHNR, CDR2 FQNEAQ (reference sequence). The CDR3 runs 15 residues. The CDR3 coding sequence is TGTGCCAGCAGCTTAGTCCAGGGGAGTCCGGGTGAGCAGTTCTTC. It yields the protein CASSLVQGSPGEQFF.

The table lists this clonotype with a few counts. V is TRBV29-1 and J is TRBJ1-2; TRBD1 is a possible D gene (6 bases). Trimming left V 2 bases short and J 4 bases short, with 11 bases between. Germline V gene lookup returns CDR1 SQVTM and CDR2 ANQGSEA. CDR3 size: 13 residues. CDR3 protein: CSVELDRGYGYTF. CDR3 sequence (DNA): TGCAGCGTTGAATTGGACAGAGGCTATGGCTACACCTTC.

This clonotype has only a few counts. The gene calls are TRBV10-3 and TRBJ2-7; 13 bases are shared with TRBD2. In germline, CDR1 is ENHRY, CDR2 SYGVKD. V lost 6 bases to trimming and J lost 0 bases; unmatched junction nucleotides: 2. The CDR3 spans 15 residues. The CDR3 DNA reads TGTGCCATCAGGGGGACTAGCGGGACCTCCTACGAGCAGTACTTC. Its translation: CAIRGTSGTSYEQYF.